Listed below are T cell receptor beta chains from one sample, sequenced in a study of immune cell composition in non-small cell lung cancer. Data came from immunoSEQ multiplex PCR; TCRdb stores just in-frame clones and leaves some out. The sample includes more than 3,500 clones, around 68% seen only once; the top ten take more than 8%. The source material was non-adjacent lung tissue. These receptors were collected from a human donor with non-small cell lung cancer. CDR3s leave out the opening cysteine and the closing phenylalanine or tryptophan. A D gene is named only where the DNA matches it firmly. Where a row states a size, it is once, few, many or the class of an expanded clone; other rows omit it.

clone_size d_call j_call v_call cdr3_aa
. TRBD1 TRBJ2-2 TRBV5-4 ASSLTQGAAGTGELF
. TRBD1 TRBJ1-5 TRBV4-2 ASSQGGDRKAQH
large . TRBJ2-7 TRBV30 ASPRDGSSYEQY
. . TRBJ2-1 TRBV5-6 ASSRLRVGFPRVENEQF
. . TRBJ1-5 TRBV6-5 ASHGTAGWPQH
few TRBD1 TRBJ2-7 TRBV2 ASSARQGWYEQY
. . TRBJ2-5 TRBV9 ASSLQETQY
. TRBD2 TRBJ2-2 TRBV9 ASSVGGGTNTGELF
. . TRBJ1-2 TRBV5-1 ASSLAGLNYGYT
. . TRBJ2-7 TRBV20-1 SAPRAYEQY
. TRBD1 TRBJ2-1 TRBV30 AWSAFLGSGTGYYNEQF
. . TRBJ1-1 TRBV5-4 ASSTHRDFTEAF
. TRBD1 TRBJ2-7 TRBV14 ASSQAEDRGRSRTYEQY
. . TRBJ2-7 TRBV5-1 ASSLDGGAAYEQY
. . TRBJ1-4 TRBV6-5 ASRGNEKLF
. TRBD1 TRBJ1-2 TRBV19 ASSMKWGQVFSYGYT
. TRBD1 TRBJ1-3 TRBV7-9 ASGLTGLPGAGNTIY
few . TRBJ2-7 TRBV27 ASRRSQTDLYEQY
. . TRBJ1-1 TRBV30 AWSEYRRNTEAF
. . TRBJ1-3 TRBV7-6 ASSLGSGNTIY
. . TRBJ1-1 TRBV19 ASRSGADAF
. TRBD1 TRBJ1-2 TRBV19 ASRRGQAYGYT
. . TRBJ1-2 TRBV4-2 ASSQDRDGGARNYGYT
. . TRBJ1-5 TRBV4-2 ASSRQPQH
few . TRBJ2-1 TRBV2 ASSVKQGNEQF
few TRBD1 TRBJ1-2 TRBV18 ASSPGQGYYGYT
. . TRBJ2-5 TRBV7-7 ASSLDREETQY
. TRBD1 TRBJ2-2 TRBV18 ASSDRGDNTGELF
. . TRBJ1-4 TRBV6-5 ASSTTPTNEKLF
. TRBD1 TRBJ1-1 TRBV9 ASSAGQGKVDTEAF
. . TRBJ1-3 TRBV6-1 ASQPWGQTLNTIY
. . TRBJ2-2 TRBV25-1 ASSGAGQPNTGELF
few TRBD1 TRBJ1-3 TRBV27 ASKAGGDTIY
. . TRBJ1-3 TRBV27 ASSPRLGQLSGNTIY
. . TRBJ2-1 TRBV7-2 ASSLAQGGGEQF
once . TRBJ1-3 TRBV5-6 ASSLGGAGNTIY
once TRBD1 TRBJ1-1 TRBV5-1 ASSAETGLAEAF
. TRBD1 TRBJ1-5 TRBV2 ASSSSGGSRQPQH
. . TRBJ2-2 TRBV19 ASSKRSGLGNTGELF
. . TRBJ2-7 TRBV11-3 ASSLTDEQY
. TRBD1 TRBJ2-1 TRBV6-6 ASTRQGNVNEQF
. . TRBJ2-2 TRBV29-1 SGGHANTGELF
. . TRBJ2-3 TRBV19 ASSIGGGSTDTQY
once . TRBJ1-4 TRBV14 ASSYGRGGNEKLF
. TRBD1 TRBJ1-1 TRBV6-1 ASSKRTGTDTEAF
. TRBD1 TRBJ1-2 TRBV19 ASKEKGQGYGYGYT
few . TRBJ1-2 TRBV7-2 ASSLLFVAGYT
. . TRBJ2-7 TRBV5-5 ASSLVGDVGEQY
. TRBD1 TRBJ2-7 TRBV11-2 ASSSGQGSYEQY
. . TRBJ1-4 TRBV7-9 ASSLGPLGGPNEKLF
. TRBD1 TRBJ2-5 TRBV10-3 AIRTGLEETQY
. . TRBJ2-1 TRBV6-4 ASSDNIGDNEQF
. . TRBJ1-4 TRBV6-5 ATRGNEKLF
once . TRBJ2-1 TRBV5-1 ASSPGGNEQF
. TRBD1 TRBJ1-6 TRBV19 ASSMGTARNSPLH